This is a list of T cell receptor beta chains from one sample in a study of Tregs in tolerant kidney transplant recipients. Sequenced by immunoSEQ multiplex PCR; TCRdb stores in-frame clones only, minus some. The sample includes about 50,000 clones, 89% seen only once; the top ten take roughly a sixth. The specimen was CD8+ T cells from blood (PBMCs), collected 12 months after the transplant. The receptor set was obtained from a human patient who received a combined kidney and bone marrow transplant. Some T cells may be provided by the graft donor. Both conserved end residues are part of each CDR3. The D gene is left open where the match is weak. Expanded clones are given a class, and other clones once, few, many or no size at all.

NA,TRBV9,TRBD1,TRBJ2-3,TGTGCCAGCAGCGCGGACAGGGGGCCGGTGGATACGCAGTATTTT,CASSADRGPVDTQYF
NA,TRBV21-1,NA,TRBJ1-1,TGTGCCAGCAGTACCTCCGGGCAGGGGTGGAACGCAGCTTTCTTT,CASSTSGQGWNAAFF
few,TRBV30,NA,TRBJ2-6,TGTGCCTGGAGTGTGGGGACTGGTGGGGCCAACGTCCTGACTTTC,CAWSVGTGGANVLTF
NA,TRBV5-1,NA,TRBJ2-7,TGCGCCAGCAAACGGGGGGCTTACGAGCAGTACTTC,CASKRGAYEQYF
NA,TRBV7-3,TRBD1,TRBJ1-2,TGTGCCAGCAGCCCATCTCCAAGGGACAGGGGAAATGGCTACACCTTC,CASSPSPRDRGNGYTF
NA,TRBV11-2,NA,TRBJ1-5,TGTGCCAGCAGCTTAGGAGGAATCGGCAATCAGCCCCAGCATTTT,CASSLGGIGNQPQHF
NA,TRBV29-1,NA,TRBJ1-4,TGCAGCGTTGTAGAGCGAGCAACTAATGAAAAACTGTTTTTT,CSVVERATNEKLFF
NA,TRBV27,TRBD2,TRBJ2-7,TGTGCCAGCAGTCCCGGACTAGCGGGAACGACCTACGAGCAGTACTTC,CASSPGLAGTTYEQYF
few,TRBV28,TRBD1,TRBJ1-6,TGTGCCAGCAGTCCTATTTCCGGGACAGGGGCCCGGGCCTATAATTCACCCCTCCACTTT,CASSPISGTGARAYNSPLHF
NA,TRBV13,TRBD2,TRBJ2-5,TGTGCCAGCAGCCTAAGGACTAGATCCCAAGAGACCCAGTACTTC,CASSLRTRSQETQYF
NA,TRBV9,NA,TRBJ2-1,TGTGCCAGCAGCGTAGCGGACAGCTACAATGAGCAGTTCTTC,CASSVADSYNEQFF
NA,TRBV7-9,NA,TRBJ2-7,TGTGCCAGCAGCTTCTCCTATCTCGAGCAGTACTTC,CASSFSYLEQYF
NA,TRBV11-3,TRBD1,TRBJ1-2,TGTGCCAGCAGCGCGAGACAGGGGGCGTCCTATGGCTACACCTTC,CASSARQGASYGYTF
few,TRBV7-9,TRBD2,TRBJ2-2,TGTGCCAGCAGCGTTAGCGGGGGGGAGAACACCGGGGAGCTGTTTTTT,CASSVSGGENTGELFF
NA,TRBV19,NA,TRBJ1-5,TGTGCCAGTAGTATAGGGCTAAGGGGAAATCAGCCCCAGCATTTT,CASSIGLRGNQPQHF
NA,TRBV19,TRBD1,TRBJ2-7,TGTGCCAGTAGTGGGACAGGGGGGTCCTACGAGCAGTACTTC,CASSGTGGSYEQYF
NA,TRBV19,TRBD2,TRBJ2-3,TGTGCCAGCAAAGGCGGGGGGGCCGAGTCGGATACGCAGTATTTT,CASKGGGAESDTQYF
NA,TRBV15,TRBD2,TRBJ2-1,TGTGCCACCACCCCCGGGGGGACTAGCACTTACAATGAGCAGTTCTTC,CATTPGGTSTYNEQFF
NA,TRBV4-3,NA,TRBJ1-6,TGCGCCAGCAGCCAAGCGAGGACAGAGTGGGGTAATTCCCCCCTCCACTTT,CASSQARTEWGNSPLHF
NA,TRBV4-3,TRBD2,TRBJ2-3,TGCGCCAGCAGTCAGGAGGTTGACCTAGCGGGATCCTTCACAGATACGCAGTATTTT,CASSQEVDLAGSFTDTQYF
NA,TRBV5-1,NA,TRBJ2-7,TGCGCCAGGCCACGGGACTCACATTCCTACGAGCAGTACTTC,CARPRDSHSYEQYF
NA,TRBV5-4,TRBD2,TRBJ2-5,TGTGCCAGCAGCTTGGGGACTAGCGGTCAAGAGACCCAGTACTTC,CASSLGTSGQETQYF
NA,TRBV4-2,TRBD1,TRBJ1-6,TGTGCCAGCAGCCAACCGGGACAGGCTAATTCACCCCTCCACTTT,CASSQPGQANSPLHF
NA,TRBV4-3,NA,TRBJ2-1,TGCGCCAGCAGCCAAGACCCGGGAATTCGTCAGTTCTTC,CASSQDPGIRQFF
NA,TRBV19,NA,TRBJ1-1,TGTGCCAGTAGTACCGGGAGGGGGGACACTGAAGCTTTCTTT,CASSTGRGDTEAFF
NA,TRBV5-1,TRBD1,TRBJ2-7,TGCGCCAGCAGCTTACGGACAGGGAAAGACTACGAGCAGTACTTC,CASSLRTGKDYEQYF
NA,TRBV6-1,NA,TRBJ2-3,TGTGCCAGCACCGAGAGGACAGAGAAGACGCAGTATTTT,CASTERTEKTQYF
NA,TRBV29-1,NA,TRBJ2-7,TGCAGCGTTCTAGGCAGTGCCTACGAGCAGTACTTC,CSVLGSAYEQYF
NA,TRBV27,NA,TRBJ2-1,TGTGCCAGCAGTTTAAGGGGGAATGAGCAGTTCTTC,CASSLRGNEQFF
NA,TRBV7-2,NA,TRBJ2-7,TGTGCCAGCAGCCCAGGGGTTTCCTACGAGCAGTACTTC,CASSPGVSYEQYF
NA,TRBV7-6,TRBD2,TRBJ2-1,TGTGCCAGCAGCTTAGACACTAGCGGGAGACCTGAGCAGTTCTTC,CASSLDTSGRPEQFF